A selection of T cell receptor beta chains follows, all from one sample in a study of blood T cell repertoires in COVID-19. TCRdb's table, derived via immunoSEQ multiplex PCR, lists solely in-frame clones and lacks some. This repertoire shows some 14,000 clones, 80% to 85% found once; its top ten account for roughly 9.7%. The specimen was peripheral blood. These receptors all come from a human donor in a cohort sampled during active COVID-19. The CDR3 runs from the conserved cysteine through the conserved F or W. D genes are given only for firm matches. The listing skips clone size in some rows; elsewhere it reads once, few, many or a size class.

j_gene: TRBJ1-2
abundance: NA
d_gene: NA
v_gene: TRBV7-2
CDR3aa: CASSLVLWATRGYTF
CDR3nt: TGTGCCAGCAGCTTAGTTTTATGGGCAACTCGTGGCTACACCTTC

j_gene: TRBJ2-2
abundance: NA
d_gene: NA
v_gene: TRBV4-1
CDR3aa: CASSQVGTGGRQTGELFF
CDR3nt: TGCGCCAGCAGCCAAGTTGGTACGGGGGGCCGTCAGACCGGGGAGCTGTTTTTT

j_gene: TRBJ2-3
abundance: NA
d_gene: NA
v_gene: TRBV6-1
CDR3aa: CASSEARRGTDTQYF
CDR3nt: TGTGCCAGCAGTGAAGCGCGCAGGGGAACGGATACGCAGTATTTT

j_gene: TRBJ2-3
abundance: NA
d_gene: TRBD2
v_gene: TRBV5-1
CDR3aa: CASSLLAGVTDTQYF
CDR3nt: TGCGCCAGCAGCTTGCTAGCGGGAGTGACAGATACGCAGTATTTT

j_gene: TRBJ1-5
abundance: NA
d_gene: NA
v_gene: TRBV6-6
CDR3aa: CASRYGEGQPQHF
CDR3nt: TGTGCCAGCAGATACGGAGAGGGTCAGCCCCAGCATTTT

j_gene: TRBJ2-5
abundance: NA
d_gene: TRBD2
v_gene: TRBV3-1/TRBV3-2
CDR3aa: CASSQTSGGETQYF
CDR3nt: TGTGCCAGCAGTCAGACTAGCGGGGGTGAGACCCAGTACTTC

j_gene: TRBJ1-4
abundance: NA
d_gene: TRBD1
v_gene: TRBV10-3
CDR3aa: CAISRDSSEKLFF
CDR3nt: TGTGCCATCAGCCGGGACAGTTCTGAAAAACTGTTTTTT

j_gene: TRBJ2-3
abundance: NA
d_gene: TRBD2
v_gene: TRBV5-1
CDR3aa: CASSLAGFGTDTQYF
CDR3nt: TGCGCCAGCAGCTTAGCGGGGTTCGGCACAGATACGCAGTATTTT

j_gene: TRBJ2-7
abundance: NA
d_gene: NA
v_gene: TRBV29-1
CDR3aa: CSVEDQRYEQYF
CDR3nt: TGCAGCGTTGAAGATCAGCGCTACGAGCAGTACTTC

j_gene: TRBJ2-1
abundance: NA
d_gene: NA
v_gene: TRBV5-1
CDR3aa: CASSGIHRDGDSSYNEQFF
CDR3nt: TGCGCCAGCAGCGGGATTCACAGGGACGGAGATAGCTCCTACAATGAGCAGTTCTTC

j_gene: TRBJ1-2
abundance: NA
d_gene: NA
v_gene: TRBV4-1
CDR3aa: CASSQATGIFYGYTF
CDR3nt: TGCGCCAGCAGCCAAGCAACGGGGATTTTCTATGGCTACACCTTC

j_gene: TRBJ1-1
abundance: NA
d_gene: NA
v_gene: TRBV10-3
CDR3aa: CASTSRGDTEAFF
CDR3nt: TGTGCCTCCACGTCCAGGGGAGATACTGAAGCTTTCTTT

j_gene: TRBJ1-6
abundance: NA
d_gene: NA
v_gene: TRBV3-1/TRBV3-2
CDR3aa: CASSQGASPLHF
CDR3nt: TGTGCCAGCAGCCAAGGCGCGTCGCCCCTCCACTTT

j_gene: TRBJ2-5
abundance: NA
d_gene: TRBD2
v_gene: TRBV19
CDR3aa: CASSIRGGGQAETQYF
CDR3nt: TGTGCCAGTAGTATACGGGGCGGGGGGCAGGCAGAGACCCAGTACTTC

j_gene: TRBJ2-7
abundance: NA
d_gene: NA
v_gene: TRBV7-8
CDR3aa: CASSLVGRREQYF
CDR3nt: TGTGCCAGCAGCTTAGTGGGGCGAAGGGAGCAGTACTTC

j_gene: TRBJ2-3
abundance: NA
d_gene: TRBD2
v_gene: TRBV20-1
CDR3aa: CSASSGGAGGDTQYF
CDR3nt: TGCAGTGCTAGTAGCGGGGGGGCCGGTGGAGATACGCAGTATTTT

j_gene: TRBJ2-3
abundance: once
d_gene: NA
v_gene: TRBV9
CDR3aa: CASSASFTDTQYF
CDR3nt: TGTGCCAGCAGTGCTAGCTTCACAGATACGCAGTATTTT